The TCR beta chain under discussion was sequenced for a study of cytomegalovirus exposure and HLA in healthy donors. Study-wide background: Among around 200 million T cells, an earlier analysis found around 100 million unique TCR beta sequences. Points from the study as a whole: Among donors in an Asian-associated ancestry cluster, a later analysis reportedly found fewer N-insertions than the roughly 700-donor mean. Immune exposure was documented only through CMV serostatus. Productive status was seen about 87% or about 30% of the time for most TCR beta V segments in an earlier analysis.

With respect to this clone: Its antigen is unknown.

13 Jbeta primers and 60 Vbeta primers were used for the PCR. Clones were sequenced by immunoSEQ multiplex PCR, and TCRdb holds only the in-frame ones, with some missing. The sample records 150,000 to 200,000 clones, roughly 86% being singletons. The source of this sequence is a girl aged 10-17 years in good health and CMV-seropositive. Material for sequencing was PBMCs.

CDR3 sequence (DNA): TGTGCCAGCAGTTTAGGAGCCGATAATTCACCCCTCCACTTT. It encodes CASSLGADNSPLHF. J is TRBJ1-6 and V is TRBV27, with D unclear. Trimming removed 2 bases from V and 5 bases from J, with 7 bases in between. CDR3 length: 14 amino acids. The germline CDR1 and CDR2 sequences are MNHEY and SMNVEV (reference sequence).